These T cell receptor beta chains were read from a single sample in a study of beta chain features in type 1 diabetes. Data came from immunoSEQ multiplex PCR; TCRdb stores just in-frame clones and leaves some out. This sample yields approximately 340,000 clones, of which about 15% are seen a single time; roughly 0.019% belongs to the top ten. The sequencing input was naive CD4+ T cells from blood. The receptors shown here come from a woman between 18 and 30 years old in good health. The CDR3 runs from the conserved cysteine through the conserved F or W. The D gene is left open where the match is weak. Only part of the rows carry a size: once, few, many, or a class if the clone is expanded.

D: TRBD1; J: TRBJ1-5; V: TRBV28; size: few; CDR3: CASSLSGQGNQPQHF; DNA: TGTGCCAGCAGTTTAAGCGGACAGGGCAATCAGCCCCAGCATTTT
D: -; J: TRBJ2-5; V: TRBV20-1; size: -; CDR3: CSPLEETQYF; DNA: TGCAGTCCCCTTGAGGAGACCCAGTACTTC
D: -; J: TRBJ2-1; V: TRBV11-1; size: -; CDR3: CASRFERRAYNEQFF; DNA: TGTGCCAGCAGATTTGAGCGTCGCGCCTACAATGAGCAGTTCTTC
D: -; J: TRBJ1-1; V: TRBV9; size: few; CDR3: CASSFSGGTEAFF; DNA: TGTGCCAGCAGCTTCTCCGGGGGCACTGAAGCTTTCTTT
D: -; J: TRBJ1-3; V: TRBV5-4; size: once; CDR3: CASSLSGASSTIYF; DNA: TGTGCCAGCAGCTTGTCAGGGGCAAGTAGCACCATATATTTT
D: -; J: TRBJ1-4; V: TRBV7-9; size: -; CDR3: CASSYAGRAANEKLFF; DNA: TGTGCCAGCAGCTACGCCGGGAGGGCGGCTAATGAAAAACTGTTTTTT
D: TRBD1; J: TRBJ2-7; V: TRBV6-5; size: few; CDR3: CASSKDRGSYEQYF; DNA: TGTGCCAGCAGTAAGGACAGGGGATCTTACGAGCAGTACTTC
D: TRBD2; J: TRBJ2-7; V: TRBV18; size: -; CDR3: CASSPGTSGLYEQYF; DNA: TGTGCCAGCTCACCAGGGACTAGCGGACTCTACGAGCAGTACTTC
D: -; J: TRBJ2-7; V: TRBV5-1; size: once; CDR3: CASSFGSSYEQYF; DNA: TGCGCCAGCAGCTTTGGCTCCTCCTACGAGCAGTACTTC
D: TRBD1; J: TRBJ1-1; V: TRBV18; size: -; CDR3: CASSPDRTTNTEAFF; DNA: TGTGCCAGCTCACCGGACAGGACCACGAACACTGAAGCTTTCTTT
D: TRBD2; J: TRBJ2-2; V: TRBV9; size: -; CDR3: CASSARGGGTGELFF; DNA: TGTGCCAGCAGCGCCAGAGGCGGGGGGACCGGGGAGCTGTTTTTT
D: TRBD1; J: TRBJ1-2; V: TRBV25-1; size: few; CDR3: CASSDSGQGRYTF; DNA: TGTGCCAGCAGTGATTCGGGACAGGGACGCTACACCTTC
D: TRBD1; J: TRBJ1-5; V: TRBV30; size: few; CDR3: CAWSAQGAGNQPQHF; DNA: TGTGCCTGGAGTGCCCAGGGGGCTGGGAATCAGCCCCAGCATTTT
D: TRBD2; J: TRBJ2-1; V: TRBV6-5; size: -; CDR3: CASLGLVNEQFF; DNA: TGTGCCAGCCTCGGACTAGTGAATGAGCAGTTCTTC
D: -; J: TRBJ1-2; V: TRBV7-9; size: -; CDR3: CASSLVQGGEYGYTF; DNA: TGTGCCAGCAGCTTAGTGCAGGGCGGAGAGTATGGCTACACCTTC
D: TRBD2; J: TRBJ2-1; V: TRBV7-8; size: -; CDR3: CASSFRASGGKNEQFF; DNA: TGTGCCAGCAGCTTTAGGGCTAGCGGGGGTAAGAATGAGCAGTTCTTC
D: TRBD2; J: TRBJ2-1; V: TRBV15; size: few; CDR3: CATSRMGTSGKTYNEQFF; DNA: TGTGCCACCAGCAGGATGGGGACTAGCGGGAAGACCTACAATGAGCAGTTCTTC
D: TRBD1; J: TRBJ2-5; V: TRBV14; size: -; CDR3: CASSPRTGQETQYF; DNA: TGTGCCAGCAGCCCTCGGACAGGCCAAGAGACCCAGTACTTC
D: -; J: TRBJ1-4; V: TRBV2; size: few; CDR3: CASSIAGVQEKLFF; DNA: TGTGCCAGCAGTATCGCAGGGGTTCAGGAAAAACTGTTTTTT
D: TRBD2; J: TRBJ2-1; V: TRBV19; size: few; CDR3: CASNPLAGGNNEQFF; DNA: TGTGCCAGTAACCCCCTAGCGGGAGGGAACAATGAGCAGTTCTTC
D: -; J: TRBJ1-1; V: TRBV9; size: few; CDR3: CASSDLGRDTEAFF; DNA: TGTGCCAGCAGCGATTTAGGGCGGGACACTGAAGCTTTCTTT
D: TRBD2; J: TRBJ2-1; V: TRBV7-9; size: few; CDR3: CASSLSGGGLDEQFF; DNA: TGTGCCAGCAGCTTAAGCGGGGGGGGCCTAGATGAGCAGTTCTTC
D: TRBD2; J: TRBJ2-7; V: TRBV7-9; size: few; CDR3: CASSLHGGVAEQYF; DNA: TGTGCCAGCAGTCTTCATGGGGGGGTCGCCGAGCAGTACTTC
D: TRBD2; J: TRBJ2-3; V: TRBV2; size: few; CDR3: CASRRGGTQYF; DNA: TGTGCCAGCAGACGGGGGGGTACGCAGTATTTT
D: -; J: TRBJ1-1; V: TRBV7-9; size: few; CDR3: CASSLGTANTEAFF; DNA: TGTGCCAGCAGCTTAGGGACAGCGAACACTGAAGCTTTCTTT
D: TRBD1; J: TRBJ1-1; V: TRBV7-3; size: -; CDR3: CASSLGQGRSEAFF; DNA: TGTGCCAGCAGCTTAGGACAGGGGCGATCTGAAGCTTTCTTT
D: TRBD1; J: TRBJ2-5; V: TRBV28; size: few; CDR3: CASRVWTGEETQYF; DNA: TGTGCCAGCAGAGTCTGGACAGGAGAAGAGACCCAGTACTTC
D: -; J: TRBJ2-7; V: TRBV7-2; size: -; CDR3: CASSLGLSRAQHEQYF; DNA: TGTGCCAGCAGCTTAGGGCTCTCCAGGGCCCAGCACGAGCAGTACTTC
D: TRBD1; J: TRBJ2-3; V: TRBV28; size: -; CDR3: CASRLGTGSTDTQYF; DNA: TGTGCCAGCAGACTGGGGACAGGGAGCACAGATACGCAGTATTTT
D: TRBD2; J: TRBJ2-7; V: TRBV7-3; size: few; CDR3: CASSLREGPGGVEQYF; DNA: TGTGCCAGCAGCTTACGAGAGGGTCCGGGGGGAGTCGAGCAGTACTTC
D: TRBD2; J: TRBJ2-5; V: TRBV29-1; size: few; CDR3: CSVEGGGLAGGTETQYF; DNA: TGCAGCGTTGAAGGAGGGGGTCTAGCGGGAGGCACGGAGACCCAGTACTTC
D: -; J: TRBJ2-1; V: TRBV19; size: -; CDR3: CASSIPGTGRGQFF; DNA: TGTGCCAGTAGTATACCAGGGACTGGCCGTGGGCAGTTCTTC
D: -; J: TRBJ1-2; V: TRBV20-1; size: -; CDR3: CSARDVTARF; DNA: TGCAGTGCTAGAGACGTAACAGCAAGATTC
D: TRBD2; J: TRBJ2-2; V: TRBV9; size: -; CDR3: CASSVLADNTGELFF; DNA: TGTGCCAGCAGCGTACTAGCGGATAACACCGGGGAGCTGTTTTTT
D: -; J: TRBJ2-3; V: TRBV4-2; size: -; CDR3: CASSQEGESTDTQYF; DNA: TGTGCCAGCAGCCAAGAAGGGGAAAGCACAGATACGCAGTATTTT
D: -; J: TRBJ2-7; V: TRBV28; size: few; CDR3: CASSPNSYEQYF; DNA: TGTGCCAGCAGCCCAAACTCCTACGAGCAGTACTTC
D: TRBD1; J: TRBJ2-7; V: TRBV28; size: few; CDR3: CASSTELRDRSSYEQYF; DNA: TGTGCCAGCAGTACCGAGCTCCGGGACAGGTCATCCTACGAGCAGTACTTC
D: -; J: TRBJ2-6; V: TRBV7-9; size: -; CDR3: CASSPRGLSANVLTF; DNA: TGTGCCAGCAGCCCACGGGGTCTAAGCGCCAACGTCCTGACTTTC
D: TRBD2; J: TRBJ2-7; V: TRBV6-1; size: -; CDR3: CATSLAGVDEQYF; DNA: TGTGCCACCTCACTAGCGGGAGTTGACGAGCAGTACTTC
D: -; J: TRBJ1-1; V: TRBV28; size: few; CDR3: CASSLGDRRYTEAFF; DNA: TGTGCCAGCAGTTTAGGTGACAGGCGATACACTGAAGCTTTCTTT
D: -; J: TRBJ1-1; V: TRBV18; size: -; CDR3: CASSPTTGNTEAFF; DNA: TGTGCCAGCTCACCGACGACAGGGAACACTGAAGCTTTCTTT
D: -; J: TRBJ1-2; V: TRBV5-4; size: few; CDR3: CASSLAGIPGYTF; DNA: TGTGCCAGCAGCTTGGCAGGGATCCCTGGCTACACCTTC
D: -; J: TRBJ1-1; V: TRBV30; size: -; CDR3: CAWSPEPTEAFF; DNA: TGTGCCTGGAGTCCCGAGCCAACTGAAGCTTTCTTT
D: -; J: TRBJ2-5; V: TRBV12-2; size: few; CDR3: CASRLALAGAQYF; DNA: TGTGCAAGTCGCTTAGCGCTAGCGGGGGCCCAGTACTTC